The 17 T cell receptor beta chains below come from one sample, sequenced in a study of response to subunit inactivated influenza vaccine. MiXCR was run by TCRdb on the RT-PCR reads, yielding one entry per CDR3 protein. The profile shows about 310,000 distinct CDR3 sequences, 22% of them singletons. Sequences were derived from PBMCs from blood, sampled 21 months after vaccination. The receptors stem from a man aged 45 to 70 who received an inactivated influenza vaccine.

This sequence joins TRBV7-9 and TRBJ2-7; D not resolved. Germline-derived CDR1 and CDR2 are SEHNR and FQNEAQ (reference sequence). The length of the CDR3 is 13 residues. V was shortened by 5 bases and J by 4 bases, with 12 bases between the two germline ends. Written as DNA, the CDR3 is TGTGCCAGCAGCCAAAACCCAGGTTACGAGCAGTACTTC. Amino acid sequence: CASSQNPGYEQYF. The full variable domain, rest sourced from reference TRBV7-9 and TRBJ2-7, is DTGVSQNPRHKITKRGQNVTFRCDPISEHNRLYWYRQTLGQGPEFLTYFQNEAQLEKSRLLSDRFSAERPKGSFSTLEIQRTEQGDSAMYLCASSQNPGYEQYFGPGTRLTVT.

This clonotype was found many times. The chain is built from TRBV10-3 and TRBJ2-5; D possibly uses TRBD1 or TRBD2 (5 bases each). This CDR3 has 14 amino acids. The V gene's germline CDR1 is ENHRY and CDR2 SYGVKD. Trimming shortened V by 6 bases and J by 4 bases, and 15 bases separated the two germline ends. CDR3 DNA sequence: TGTGCCATCAGCCCGGGGACCCCAGCAGAGACCCAGTACTTC. Encoded protein: CAISPGTPAETQYF.

The rearrangement uses TRBV7-2 and TRBJ2-3; D perhaps matches TRBD2 (5 bases). Trimming stripped 1 base from V and 5 bases from J, with 13 bases between. The CDR3 is 15 residues long. In germline, CDR1 is SGHTA, CDR2 FQGNSA. CDR3 bases: TGTGCCAGCAGCTTAGGGAGCCTCAGCGGAGATACGCAGTATTTT. This gives the protein CASSLGSLSGDTQYF.

This clonotype turned up a few times. The V call is TRBV28, the J call TRBJ2-2; TRBD1 agrees at 7 bases. Germline V gene data show CDR1 as MDHEN and CDR2 as SYDVKM. With 4 bases clipped from V and 3 bases from J, the junction kept 2 bases outside the gene matches. There are 14 residues in the CDR3. In DNA, the CDR3 is TGTGCCAGCAGTTCGGGACAGCACACCGGGGAGCTGTTTTTT. Its translation is CASSSGQHTGELFF.

The chain employs TRBV6-2 or TRBV6-3 and TRBJ2-7, with D maybe TRBD2 (5 bases). The CDR3 extends over 14 amino acids. V lost 0 bases, J lost 3 bases, and 9 bases lay in between. Germline-derived CDR1 and CDR2 are MNHEY and SVGEGT. CDR3 DNA sequence: TGTGCCAGCAGTTACTCCGGGATGGTCTACGAGCAGTACTTC. The encoded protein is CASSYSGMVYEQYF.

This clonotype has just a few counts. This sequence joins TRBV29-1 and TRBJ2-1; D is unclear. Trimming took off 6 bases at V and 8 bases at J, with 14 bases between the two ends. Germline assignment: CDR1 SQVTM and CDR2 ANQGSEA. The CDR3 is made up of 12 amino acids. The CDR3 reads CSVAREWDEQFF. The CDR3 nucleotides read TGCAGCGTCGCGCGAGAATGGGATGAGCAGTTCTTC.

This clonotype was found a few times. The J gene is TRBJ1-2, the V gene TRBV6-5, with no clear D. The germline V and J ends were trimmed by 4 bases and 4 bases, with 13 bases remaining between them. Germline V lookup: CDR1 MNHEY, CDR2 SVGAGI. The CDR3 totals 14 residues. The DNA of the CDR3 is TGTGCCAGCAGTTCCAGGCAACCCTTCTATGGCTACACCTTC. Translation: CASSSRQPFYGYTF.

This clonotype was observed once. The V call is TRBV7-6, the J call TRBJ2-5; D is uncertain. Germline CDR1 and CDR2: SGHVS and FNYEAQ. This CDR3 comprises 14 residues. Trimming removed 2 bases at V and 1 base at J, with 8 bases between. This CDR3 reads CASSLSAGQETQYF. CDR3 coding DNA: TGTGCCAGCAGCTTATCGGCAGGCCAAGAGACCCAGTACTTC.

The V gene is TRBV5-5, the J gene TRBJ1-6; TRBD1 agrees at 9 bases. Germline CDR1 reads SGHKS; CDR2 reads YYEKEE (reference sequence). The CDR3 is 15 residues long. After removal of 5 bases from V and 8 bases from J, the junction contained 8 bases not matched to a gene. The CDR3: CASSQAGQGDSPLHF. The CDR3 DNA reads TGTGCCAGCAGTCAGGCGGGACAGGGAGATTCACCCCTCCACTTT.

The chain employs TRBV6-2 or TRBV6-3 and TRBJ2-1; 9 nucleotides align to TRBD1. This CDR3 is built from 13 residues. Germline lookup yields CDR1 MNHEY and CDR2 SVGEGT. Trimming removed 7 bases from V and 5 bases from J; junction bases left unmatched: 3. CDR3 loop: CASTRTGDNEQFF. In DNA form, the CDR3 reads TGTGCCAGCACTAGGACAGGGGACAATGAGCAGTTCTTC.

This clonotype was counted once. V gene TRBV3-1 combines with J gene TRBJ2-1; 10 bases match TRBD2. The V gene's germline CDR1 is LGHDT and CDR2 YNNKEL (reference sequence). Trimming at V came to 6 bases and at J to 7 bases, leaving 3 bases not matched to a gene. The CDR3 has 13 residues. CDR3 residues: CASRELAGNEQFF. The CDR3 coding sequence is TGTGCCAGCAGGGAACTAGCGGGGAATGAGCAGTTCTTC.

Written as DNA, the CDR3 is TGTGCCAGCAGGGAGCGGGAGGAAAGCTACGAGCAGTACTTC. It yields the protein CASREREESYEQYF. The chain carries TRBV7-2 and TRBJ2-7; 9 bases are shared with TRBD2. Germline V gene data show CDR1 as SGHTA and CDR2 as FQGNSA. This CDR3 is built from 14 residues. After removal of 6 bases from V and 3 bases from J, the junction contained 6 bases not matched to a gene. The full variable domain, rest sourced from reference TRBV7-2 and TRBJ2-7, is GAGVSQSPSNKVTEKGKDVELRCDPISGHTALYWYRQSLGQGLEFLIYFQGNSAPDKSGLPSDRFSAERTGGSVSTLTIQRTQQEDSAVYLCASREREESYEQYFGPGTRLTVT.

The chain employs TRBV5-5 and TRBJ1-2; possible D gene TRBD1, 5 bases. The CDR3 sequence is 15 residues long. CDR1 and CDR2 from the germline V gene are SGHKS and YYEKEE (reference sequence). Trimming pared 0 bases from V and 4 bases from J, leaving 13 bases between. CDR3 sequence reads: CASSLDRWGFYGYTF. CDR3 nucleotide sequence: TGTGCCAGCAGCTTGGACAGGTGGGGGTTCTATGGCTACACCTTC.

The chain couples TRBV29-1 to TRBJ2-1; D gene uncertain. Deletions cut 2 bases from V and 7 bases from J, with 6 bases between. The germline CDR1 and CDR2 sequences are SQVTM and ANQGSEA. CDR3 size: 11 residues. DNA of the CDR3: TGCAGCGTTGAAAGGGTAAATGAGCAGTTCTTC. Encoded protein: CSVERVNEQFF.

The chain employs TRBV20-1 and TRBJ2-7; 8 bases are a match to TRBD1. Per germline, CDR1 DFQATT and CDR2 SNEGSKA (reference sequence). This CDR3 contains 15 residues. Trimming at V came to 6 bases and at J to 1 base, leaving 11 bases not matched to a gene. The CDR3 protein is CSARNGQGASYEQYF. The CDR3, as DNA: TGCAGTGCCCGCAATGGGCAGGGGGCTTCCTACGAGCAGTACTTC.

The rearrangement links TRBV20-1 to TRBJ2-1; 7 bases agree with TRBD1. Germline V gene sequence: CDR1 DFQATT, CDR2 SNEGSKA (reference sequence). The CDR3 covers 15 residues. Trimming at V came to 0 bases and at J to 3 bases, leaving 5 bases not matched to a gene. The CDR3 region is CSAREDRLSYNEQFF. CDR3 DNA sequence: TGCAGTGCTAGAGAGGACAGGCTAAGCTACAATGAGCAGTTCTTC.

Only a few counts were recorded for this clonotype. The V call is TRBV5-1, the J call TRBJ2-2; TRBD2 is a possible D gene (6 bases). The CDR3 has 13 residues. V was clipped by 4 bases and J by 3 bases, with 7 bases between them. Germline V lookup: CDR1 SGHRS, CDR2 YFSETQ. CDR3 sequence reads: CASSPGDTGELFF. The CDR3, as DNA: TGCGCCAGCAGCCCGGGGGACACCGGGGAGCTGTTTTTT.